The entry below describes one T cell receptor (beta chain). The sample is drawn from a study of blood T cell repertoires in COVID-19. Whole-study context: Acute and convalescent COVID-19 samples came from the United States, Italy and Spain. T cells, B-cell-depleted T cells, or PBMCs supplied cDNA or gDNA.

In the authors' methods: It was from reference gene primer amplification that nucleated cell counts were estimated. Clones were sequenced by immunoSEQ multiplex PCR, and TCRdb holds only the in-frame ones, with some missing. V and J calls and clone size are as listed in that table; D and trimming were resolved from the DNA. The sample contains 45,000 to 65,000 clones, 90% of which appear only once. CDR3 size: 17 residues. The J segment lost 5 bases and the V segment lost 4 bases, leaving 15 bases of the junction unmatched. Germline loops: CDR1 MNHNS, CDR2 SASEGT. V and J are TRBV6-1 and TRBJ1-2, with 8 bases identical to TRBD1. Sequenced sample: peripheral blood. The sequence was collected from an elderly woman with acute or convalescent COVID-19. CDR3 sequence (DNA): TGTGCCAGCAGTGGAGGACAGGGTATCGAACCCTTTTATGGCTACACCTTC. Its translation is CASSGGQGIEPFYGYTF.